This TCR beta chain was found in a study of blood T cells in healthy people across ages. Study conclusions and caveats: PBMC samples, being unsorted, prevented any conclusive comparison of naive and antigen-experienced cells.

The CDR3 has 16 amino acids. The ends lost 5 bases at V and 2 bases at J; junction bases unmatched: 4. CDR1 SGHVS and CDR2 FQNEAQ come from the germline V gene. This clonotype showed up many times. What it binds is unknown. Drawing of peripheral blood yielded 7.5 to 10 milliliters from each donor. Combining a sample-barcoded 5' primer with a J-beta primer mix, a second PCR ran for roughly 7 to 12 cycles. Each TCR beta cDNA got a 12-nucleotide random molecular identifier. Individual samples furnished no less than 2.5 million CDR3-containing paired-end reads apiece. TCRdb re-called the 5' RACE reads with MiXCR, one entry per CDR3 protein. Here the sample spans just over 800,000 distinct CDR3 sequences, around 62% being singletons.

The TCR comes from a man aged 25-45 years in good health. The specimen sequenced was blood. This sequence joins TRBV7-8 and TRBJ2-3; 13 positions match TRBD2. In nucleotides, the CDR3 is TGTGCCAGCAGCGTACTAGCGGGGGGGCTCACAGATACGCAGTATTTT. It encodes CASSVLAGGLTDTQYF.